This T cell receptor beta chain was sequenced for a study of T cells in localized non-small cell lung cancer. Sequenced by immunoSEQ multiplex PCR; TCRdb stores in-frame clones only, minus some. The sample lists tens of thousands of clones; over 80% were seen once. This clone came up a few times. Its specificity is unknown. Overall study findings and caveats: As only one tumor region underwent sequencing, heterogeneity remains possible. Tumor trailed uninvolved adjacent lung in T cell clonality, which peaked there. The study linked higher blood T cell density to longer overall survival. Adjacent lung exhibited a median of 57 among the 100 most abundant tumor clones.

Deletions cut 1 base from V and 0 bases from J, with 12 bases between. This CDR3 is 16 amino acids long. Germline V gene lookup returns CDR1 SGHRS and CDR2 YFSETQ. The chain is built from TRBV5-1 and TRBJ2-3; D gene uncertain. The sequencing here drew on peripheral blood, taken before any cancer treatment. The clonotype originates from a male donor older than 55 with stage I lung adenocarcinoma. CDR3 nucleotides: TGCGCCAGCAGCTTGTCGTCTGCGGACAGCACAGATACGCAGTATTTT. It translates to CASSLSSADSTDTQYF. Drawing the rest from reference TRBV5-1 and TRBJ2-3, the complete variable domain is KAGVTQTPRYLIKTRGQQVTLSCSPISGHRSVSWYQQTPGQGLQFLFEYFSETQRNKGNFPGRFSGRQFSNSRSEMNVSTLELGDSALYLCASSLSSADSTDTQYFGPGTRLTVL.